This T cell receptor (beta chain) was profiled in a study of blood T cell repertoires in COVID-19. Only in-frame clones appear in the TCRdb table, and some are missing; sequencing was by immunoSEQ multiplex PCR. The table records almost 250,000 clones, around nine tenths of them present only once. Study members were between roughly 18 and 100 years old and lived in 24 US regions. Resolution of symptoms, clearance, or two negative PCRs was present in recovered Cohort 3 donors. CDR3 size: 16 residues. The V segment lost 3 bases and the J segment 1 base; nucleotides outside the gene matches: 7. Germline lookup yields CDR1 MDHEN and CDR2 SYDVKM.

This TCR was sampled from a woman aged 50 to 60 who had recovered from COVID-19. V is TRBV28 and J is TRBJ2-7; TRBD2 matches 9 bases. The sample consisted of PBMCs or T cells enriched from blood (not recorded which). The CDR3 sequence: CASSFSLSGRSYEQYF. The CDR3 DNA sequence: TGTGCCAGCAGTTTCTCTTTGAGCGGGAGGTCCTACGAGCAGTACTTC.